What follows is one T cell receptor (beta chain) and its context. Its specificity is not known. Described treatment: oral pan-JAK inhibitor, 5-10 mg twice daily. Alopecia areata patients provided lesional scalp punch biopsies and peripheral blood, both collected for the study. The CDR3 is 12 amino acids. The germline CDR1 and CDR2 sequences are MNHEY and SVGAGI. The J segment lost 8 bases and the V segment lost 8 bases, leaving 5 bases of the junction unmatched. The sample is drawn from a study of CD8+ T cells in alopecia areata. Study in general: The drug, oral tofacitinib, was given to treated patients at 5 to 10 mg twice daily.

Study-wide results and caveats: Under tofacitinib, numerous expanded lesional clonotypes remained detectable in scalp and blood.

cDNA reverse transcribed from extracted RNA served as the sequencing template. Some clones are missing from TCRdb's copy, which holds only in-frame ones; the method was immunoSEQ multiplex PCR. The sample includes 150,000 to 200,000 clones, 40% to 65% of them seen just once. The rearrangement uses TRBV6-5 and TRBJ1-5, with TRBD1 matching over 8 bases. This receptor was taken from a human donor with alopecia areata. The sequencing here drew on CD8+ T cells sorted from blood, taken at week 24, from a patient treated with tofacitinib. CDR3 nucleotides: TGTGCCAGCTGGACAGGGAGAGAGCCCCAGCATTTT. Amino acids: CASWTGREPQHF.